Presented here are 19 T cell receptor beta chains from one specimen sequenced in a study of blood T cell repertoires in COVID-19. TCRdb's table, derived via immunoSEQ multiplex PCR, lists solely in-frame clones and lacks some. Altogether about 190,000 clones are present, around nine tenths being singletons, with the ten largest covering around 1%. The sequenced sample was peripheral blood. Source of these receptors: a young woman who had recovered from COVID-19.

This clone was found once. V usage is TRBV6-6 and J usage is TRBJ2-1; a possible D gene is TRBD1 (6 bases). This CDR3 is built from 14 residues. Germline V lookup: CDR1 MNHNY, CDR2 SVGAGI (reference sequence). The V gene lost 6 bases and the J gene lost 0 bases, with 9 bases spanning the gap. CDR3 sequence reads: CASRTGNSYNEQFF. CDR3 nucleotides: TGTGCCAGCAGGACAGGTAACTCCTACAATGAGCAGTTCTTC.

This clone showed up just a few times. This chain uses TRBV5-1 with TRBJ1-1; D not certain. The germline V and J ends were trimmed by 6 bases and 1 base, with 4 bases remaining between them. The germline V gene encodes CDR1 SGHRS and CDR2 YFSETQ. CDR3 size: 11 residues. As DNA, the CDR3 is TGCGCCAGCAAACAGAACACTGAAGCTTTCTTT. It yields the protein CASKQNTEAFF.

This chain connects TRBV4-2 to TRBJ2-1; 11 bases are shared with TRBD2. CDR1 LGHNA and CDR2 YNFKEQ come from the germline V gene. The junction had 11 bases not matched to a gene; V was cut back by 3 bases and J by 13 bases. The CDR3 is 15 amino acids. CDR3 bases: TGTGCCAGCAGCCACGCCCTGACTAGCGGGAAGGAACAGTTCTTC. It yields the protein CASSHALTSGKEQFF.

J is TRBJ2-5 and V is TRBV12-2; the table's D call, TRBD2, was not checked against the DNA. TRBV12-2 is reported as a pseudogene. The length of the CDR3 is 15 residues. CDR3 nucleotide sequence: TGTGCAAGTCGCTTCGCTAGCGGGAGACGAGAGACCCAGTACTTC. Amino acid sequence: CASRFASGRRETQYF.

This chain uses TRBV9 with TRBJ2-5; 7 bases map to TRBD2. The CDR3 spans 16 residues. The germline V gene encodes CDR1 SGDLS and CDR2 YYNGEE. The junction had 5 bases not matched to a gene; V was cut back by 0 bases and J by 0 bases. CDR3 residues: CASSVATSPYQETQYF. In DNA form, the CDR3 reads TGTGCCAGCAGCGTAGCGACTAGCCCGTACCAAGAGACCCAGTACTTC.

The chain employs TRBV5-1 and TRBJ1-1; D gene ambiguous. This CDR3 is 15 amino acids long. Trimming stripped 4 bases from V and 1 base from J, with 14 bases between. The germline gives CDR1 SGHRS, CDR2 YFSETQ. CDR3 sequence (DNA): TGCGCCAGCAGCCCCAATAGGAGGGAGAACACTGAAGCTTTCTTT. Protein product: CASSPNRRENTEAFF.

The chain couples TRBV7-2 to TRBJ1-5; maybe TRBD1 (6 bases). The CDR3 runs to 13 residues. Per germline, CDR1 SGHTA and CDR2 FQGNSA. The V end lost 5 bases, the J end lost 7 bases, and 12 bases lay between the germline ends. The CDR3 reads CASSPGEGQPQHF. CDR3 sequence (DNA): TGTGCCAGCAGCCCAGGGGAAGGGCAGCCCCAGCATTTT. Filled out from reference TRBV7-2 and TRBJ1-5, the complete variable domain reads GAGVSQSPSNKVTEKGKDVELRCDPISGHTALYWYRQSLGQGLEFLIYFQGNSAPDKSGLPSDRFSAERTGGSVSTLTIQRTQQEDSAVYLCASSPGEGQPQHFGDGTRLSIL.

The CDR3 DNA follows: TGTGCCAGCAGTGAAGCGGGCCCGACGAACACTGAAGCTTTCTTT. This encodes CASSEAGPTNTEAFF. The gene calls are TRBV2 and TRBJ1-1; D ambiguous. The ends were cut back, 0 bases at V and 1 base at J, with 9 bases in the middle. CDR1 and CDR2 from the germline V gene are SNHLY and FYNNEI. The CDR3 is 15 residues long. Variable domain in full (rest from reference TRBV2 and TRBJ1-1): EPEVTQTPSHQVTQMGQEVILRCVPISNHLYFYWYRQILGQKVEFLVSFYNNEISEKSEIFDDQFSVERPDGSNFTLKIRSTKLEDSAMYFCASSEAGPTNTEAFFGQGTRLTVV.

The chain employs TRBV19 and TRBJ2-2; D is possibly TRBD1 (6 bases). The CDR3 contains 17 residues. V shed 0 bases and J shed 6 bases, with 17 bases lying between them. CDR1 LNHDA and CDR2 SQIVND come from the germline V gene (reference sequence). DNA of the CDR3: TGTGCCAGTAGTATAGACCCTGACGGACAGAGGGCCGGGGAGCTGTTTTTT. Protein sequence: CASSIDPDGQRAGELFF.

This sequence joins TRBV27 and TRBJ2-3, with D tentatively TRBD1 (6 bases). Germline V gene data show CDR1 as MNHEY and CDR2 as SMNVEV (reference sequence). V lost 9 bases and J 1 base, leaving 17 bases between the germline ends. This CDR3 is built from 15 residues. CDR3 sequence reads: CASSGTPRGTDTQYF. The CDR3 nucleotides are TGTGCCAGTTCCGGGACACCACGGGGCACAGATACGCAGTATTTT.

The genes are TRBV5-8 and TRBJ1-1, with D unresolved. Germline CDR1 SGHTS, CDR2 YDEGEE. Trimming pared 5 bases from V and 0 bases from J, leaving 11 bases between. The CDR3 runs to 14 residues. The CDR3 sequence is CASRGVTLNTEAFF. The CDR3 DNA sequence: TGTGCCAGCAGGGGTGTGACTCTGAACACTGAAGCTTTCTTT.

This rearrangement joins TRBV7-8 to TRBJ1-2; TRBD1 matches 7 bases. This CDR3 is built from 15 residues. Germline CDR1 and CDR2: SGHVS and FQNEAQ. V was clipped by 5 bases and J by 2 bases; unmatched bases: 8. CDR3 region: CASSTRQGPNYGYTF. Here the CDR3 DNA reads TGTGCCAGCAGCACCAGACAGGGACCAAACTATGGCTACACCTTC.

The gene calls are TRBV7-3 and TRBJ2-2, with a weak D call TRBD1 (5 bases). V was pared by 1 base and J by 4 bases, with 13 bases between. The length of the CDR3 is 16 residues. Germline CDR1 and CDR2: SGHTA and FQGTGA. The CDR3 DNA reads TGTGCCAGCAGCTTAATCGGGCAGGGTGGCACCGGGGAGCTGTTTTTT. Its translation is CASSLIGQGGTGELFF.

This clone has only one observation. The CDR3 bases are TGTGCCACCAGTATTTTTCGTGAGCAGTTCTTC. The encoded protein is CATSIFREQFF. The V call is TRBV24-1, the J call TRBJ2-1; D uncertain. The CDR3 is 11 residues long. In germline, CDR1 is KGHDR, CDR2 SFDVKD. V gave up 6 bases and J gave up 9 bases, with 8 bases separating them.

V gene TRBV4-3 combines with J gene TRBJ1-2, with D maybe TRBD1 (6 bases). Trimming stripped 4 bases from V and 4 bases from J, with 16 bases between. This CDR3 is built from 15 residues. Germline V gene sequence: CDR1 LGHNA, CDR2 YSLEER. The CDR3 nucleotides read TGCGCCAGCAGCCGGAGGGGGAGGGCGGCCTATGGCTACACCTTC. Protein: CASSRRGRAAYGYTF.

The J gene is TRBJ2-7, the V gene TRBV7-2; D gene uncertain. CDR3 length equals 14 residues. Germline-derived CDR1 and CDR2 are SGHTA and FQGNSA. Trimming took off 3 bases at V and 2 bases at J, with 11 bases between the two ends. CDR3 sequence (DNA): TGTGCCAGCAGCTTTCTAGTGAACACCTACGAGCAGTACTTC. It translates to CASSFLVNTYEQYF.

The genes are TRBV5-1 and TRBJ1-1; 10 bases fit TRBD1. This CDR3 contains 15 residues. J was trimmed by 2 bases and V by 4 bases; bases with no gene match: 5. Germline V CDR1 and CDR2: SGHRS, YFSETQ. CDR3 sequence reads: CASSMTGGSNTEAFF. The CDR3 DNA is TGCGCCAGCAGCATGACAGGGGGCTCAAACACTGAAGCTTTCTTT.

The rearrangement joins TRBV11-3 to TRBJ2-3; 8 bases agree with TRBD1. The CDR3 spans 14 residues. Losses at the gene ends were 6 bases for V and 4 bases for J; bases not matched to a gene: 6. CDR1 SGHNT and CDR2 YENEEA come from the germline V gene. CDR3 protein: CASSKTGVADTQYF. The CDR3 coding sequence is TGTGCCAGCAGTAAGACAGGGGTCGCAGATACGCAGTATTTT.

The gene calls are TRBV6-2 or TRBV6-3 and TRBJ2-1; 9 bases are a match to TRBD2. V shed 6 bases, J shed 10 bases, and the junction held 10 bases outside the gene matches. Germline CDR1 MNHEY, CDR2 SVGEGT. The CDR3 length is 14 residues. Here the CDR3 DNA reads TGTGCCAGCAGCCGTAGCGGGAGTCAGGGAGAGCAGTTCTTC. This translates into CASSRSGSQGEQFF.